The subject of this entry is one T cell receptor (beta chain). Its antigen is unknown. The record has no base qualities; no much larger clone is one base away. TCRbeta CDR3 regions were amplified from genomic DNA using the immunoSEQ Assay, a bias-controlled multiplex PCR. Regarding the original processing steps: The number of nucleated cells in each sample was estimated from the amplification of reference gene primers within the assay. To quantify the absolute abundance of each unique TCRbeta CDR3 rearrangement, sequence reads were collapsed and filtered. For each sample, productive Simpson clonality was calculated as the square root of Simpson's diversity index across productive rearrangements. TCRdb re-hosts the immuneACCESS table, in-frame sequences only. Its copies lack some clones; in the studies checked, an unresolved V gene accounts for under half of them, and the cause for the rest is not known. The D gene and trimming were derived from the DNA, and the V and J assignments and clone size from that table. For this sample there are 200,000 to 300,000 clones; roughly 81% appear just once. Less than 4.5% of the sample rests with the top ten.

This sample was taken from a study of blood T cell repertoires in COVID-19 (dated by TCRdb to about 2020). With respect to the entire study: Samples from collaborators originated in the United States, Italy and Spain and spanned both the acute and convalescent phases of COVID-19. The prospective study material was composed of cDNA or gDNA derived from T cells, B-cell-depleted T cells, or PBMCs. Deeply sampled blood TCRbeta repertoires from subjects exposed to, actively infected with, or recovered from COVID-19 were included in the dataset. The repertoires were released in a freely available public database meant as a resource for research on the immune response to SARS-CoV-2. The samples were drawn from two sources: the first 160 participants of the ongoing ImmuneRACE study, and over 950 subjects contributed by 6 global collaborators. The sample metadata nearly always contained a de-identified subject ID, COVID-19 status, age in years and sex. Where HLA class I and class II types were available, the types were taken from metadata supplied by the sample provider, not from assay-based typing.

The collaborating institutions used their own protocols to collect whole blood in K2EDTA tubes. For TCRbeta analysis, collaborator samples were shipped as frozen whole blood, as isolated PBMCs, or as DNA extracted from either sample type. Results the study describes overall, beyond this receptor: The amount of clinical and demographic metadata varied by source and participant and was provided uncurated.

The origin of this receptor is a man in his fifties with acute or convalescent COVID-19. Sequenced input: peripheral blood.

The CDR3 protein: CASSHQGDRVEQYF. DNA sequence: TGTGCCAGCAGCCATCAGGGGGACAGGGTCGAGCAGTACTTC. The chain is assembled from TRBV7-2 and TRBJ2-7; a stretch of 9 junction bases matches TRBD1. The CDR3 runs 14 amino acids, cysteine and phenylalanine included. The kept DNA is CDR3 alone, 42 bases in frame from the first base. The V end gives up 5 bases and the J end 6 bases, leaving 8 bases in the junction not matched to a gene. The CDR1 and CDR2 encoded by the germline V gene are SGHTA and FQGNSA.